This T cell receptor (beta chain) was identified during a study of control samples from healthy donors and cancer patients. Here immunoSEQ multiplex PCR was the method, and the copy in TCRdb shows in-frame clones only, minus some. The sample records 130,000 or so clones, roughly 90% being singletons. The CDR3 consists of 15 residues. V trimming: 2 bases; J trimming: 2 bases; junction bases outside the gene matches: 8. Germline V gene sequence: CDR1 GTSNPN, CDR2 SVGIG (reference sequence). This receptor was identified in a woman between 50 and 59 years old in good health. The V and J genes are TRBV30 and TRBJ2-7; 8 bases map to TRBD1. The sample consisted of blood. The chain's CDR3 is CAWSLSRTGPYEQYF. The CDR3 DNA reads as TGTGCCTGGAGTCTCTCCAGGACAGGGCCCTACGAGCAGTACTTC.